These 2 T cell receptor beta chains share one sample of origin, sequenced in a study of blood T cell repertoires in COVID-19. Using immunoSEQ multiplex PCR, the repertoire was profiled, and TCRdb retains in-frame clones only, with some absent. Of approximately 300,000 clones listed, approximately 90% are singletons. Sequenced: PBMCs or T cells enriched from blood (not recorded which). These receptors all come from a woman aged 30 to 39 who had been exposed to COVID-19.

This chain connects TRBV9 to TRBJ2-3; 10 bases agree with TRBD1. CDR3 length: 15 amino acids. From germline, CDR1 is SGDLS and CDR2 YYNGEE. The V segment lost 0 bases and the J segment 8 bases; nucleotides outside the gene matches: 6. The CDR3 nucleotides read TGTGCCAGCAGCGTAGAGGGACAGGGGTCGGGTACGCAGTATTTT. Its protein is CASSVEGQGSGTQYF.

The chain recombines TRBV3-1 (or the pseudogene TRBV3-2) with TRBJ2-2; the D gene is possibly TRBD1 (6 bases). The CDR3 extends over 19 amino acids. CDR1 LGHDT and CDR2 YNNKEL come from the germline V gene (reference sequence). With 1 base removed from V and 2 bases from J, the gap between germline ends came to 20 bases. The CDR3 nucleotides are TGTGCCAGCAGCCAAGTCAGGGGCGCGATCACACTCAACACCGGGGAGCTGTTTTTT. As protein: CASSQVRGAITLNTGELFF.